The entry below describes one TCR beta chain. This clonotype has a count of ten or more. The target of this receptor is not known. No quality values exist for individual bases; no much larger clone is one base distant. The data are from a study of T cells in Graves' hyperthyroidism and ophthalmopathy (dated by TCRdb to between 2017 and 2020). A note on the overall study: Peripheral blood samples were taken at initial diagnosis, before any treatment was given. A discovery cohort of 95 to 100 patients, roughly 45 with Graves' ophthalmopathy and more than 55 with stable Graves' hyperthyroidism, was used to find distinguishing TCR V-J signatures. Prospective prediction of ophthalmopathy was tested in an independent validation cohort of approximately 19 hyperthyroidism patients and some 17 patients who later progressed to ophthalmopathy. For training and testing, the 100 or so patients in the discovery cohort were randomly divided in a 7:3 ratio. In addition, the study compared T-cell repertoires in thyroid tissue and in blood from roughly 6 Graves' hyperthyroidism patients. Once sampling was done, hyperthyroidism patients were given methimazole at a starting dose of 30 mg daily, whereas ophthalmopathy patients were given high-dose intravenous methylprednisolone. According to the paper, TCR Vbeta CDR3 sequencing was carried out on 120 to 150 peripheral blood samples, which came from 40 to 45 ophthalmopathy, around 74 hyperthyroidism and approximately 17 progressor patients. The study at large found these results: Most expanded thyroid clonotypes (frequency above 0.001) were also detected in blood, a finding suggesting that blood repertoires may reflect thyroid immune responses. A model built on a 13 V-J signature distinguished ophthalmopathy from stable hyperthyroidism, reaching around 88% sensitivity and 81.08% specificity in cross-validation and 80%/75% in testing. Sample size was not statistically predetermined, and blinding of investigators to group allocation was not performed. In validation, the model predicted progression to ophthalmopathy a median of approximately 6.3 months before onset, with roughly 70% sensitivity and about 75% specificity.

TCR beta CDR3 regions were amplified from RNA transcripts. The first round of RT-PCR for the TCR CDR3 was performed with the HTBI primer set and the Qiagen OneStep RT-PCR kit. Libraries were constructed in a second round of multiplex PCR, after which size selection and purification were carried out. The libraries were sequenced on an Illumina HiSeq2000 using paired-end 100 bp reads. The study's own analysis went as follows. SOAPnuke was used to process the raw data, removing reads that contained adapters or uncalled bases, had a mean Phred below 15, or lacked an exact match to the constant primer or identifier. COPE v1.2.5 was used to merge high-quality paired reads, and clonotypes were defined as unique nucleotide sequences. MiTCR v1.1 was used to align clonotypes to the IMGT TRBV, TRBD and TRBJ reference segments. The analysis included only V-J combinations with a frequency above 0.0001, which together covered 99% to 99.2% of the repertoires. The TCS score was defined as the ratio of F50 (clonal expansion) to E x V (chaos), calculated using BLOSUM62-based TCRdist between CDR3 peptides within each V-J. Welch's t-statistics and random forest reduced around 550 V-J features to fewer than 15, which were used in a naive Bayes classifier (R e1071). Using fastp trimming at Q25 and MiXCR clonotype assembly, TCRdb reanalyzed the public sequencing data and kept in-frame beta chains. Rows are combined by CDR3 protein, so each entry shows the most common genes and DNA. TCRdb, rather than the study authors, made the V and J calls. The sample yields about 360,000 distinct CDR3 sequences; 13% were counted once. The ten biggest clones cover 9.2% of the sample.

A patient counted as having stable Graves' hyperthyroidism if no progression to ophthalmopathy occurred over 18 months of follow-up. Hyperthyroidism patients were aged 18 to 65 years and newly diagnosed, with disease duration of less than 2 months. Any patient with an uncontrolled infection, another autoimmune disease, pregnancy or lactation was excluded. Diagnoses were established on the basis of clinical symptoms, serum thyroxine and TRAb, thyroid ultrasound, and orbital computed tomography. PBMCs were separated from 8 to 10 ml of fresh peripheral blood using Ficoll-Paque density gradient centrifugation. Trizol reagent was used to extract total RNA, and RNA quality was then checked on an Agilent 2100 Bioanalyzer. From cysteine to phenylalanine, the CDR3 is 14 amino acids long. Solely the CDR3 DNA is kept, with 42 bases framed from the first base. V was cut back by 5 bases and J by 1 base, leaving a gap of 13 bases between them. The germline V gene specifies SQVTM as CDR1 and ANQGSEA as CDR2.

The source is a woman between 18 and 29 years old with Graves' hyperthyroidism. Sequencing was carried out using blood. The chain was built from TRBV29-1 and TRBJ2-3; perhaps TRBD2 is the D gene, with 6 bases matching. DNA sequence: TGCAGCGTTTTCACCGGGGAGGGCACAGATACGCAGTATTTT. Its product reads: CSVFTGEGTDTQYF.